The 25 T cell receptor beta chains presented below share a single source sample, sequenced in a study of T-cell memory formation after mild COVID-19 (dated by TCRdb to the early 2020s). Library generation was performed with 5' RACE. Sequencing used an Illumina NovaSeq 6000. TCRdb passed the public sequencing reads through fastp at Q25 and MiXCR, retaining productive beta sequences. Each CDR3 protein appears once, grouped with its most common genes and DNA. Here the sample has about 310,000 distinct CDR3 sequences; 15% to 20% occur a single time. Clones ranked in the top ten supply roughly 20% of the sample. The sample consisted of PBMCs or a T cell subset sorted from them (not recorded which). The receptors come from a man younger than 35 who had mild COVID-19 (a few samples of this study predate the infection). The sample titles of this study are shuffled in the database, so cell type and time point are left out; the donor was told from shared clones.

This clonotype has only a few counts. The V and J genes are TRBV6-5 and TRBJ1-6; no clear D gene. In germline, CDR1 is MNHEY, CDR2 SVGAGI. V shed 3 bases and J shed 7 bases, with 16 bases lying between them. This CDR3 comprises 16 residues. Here the CDR3 reads CASSYLAWTGNSPLHF. The CDR3 bases are TGTGCCAGCAGTTATCTAGCCTGGACGGGGAATTCACCCCTCCACTTT.

The rearrangement links TRBV7-2 to TRBJ2-7; D is unresolved. Germline loops: CDR1 SGHTA, CDR2 FQGNSA. The V and J ends lost 3 bases and 2 bases respectively, with 8 bases between them. The CDR3 extends over 13 amino acids. The CDR3 DNA sequence: TGTGCCAGCAGCTTCAGACAAACCTACGAGCAGTACTTC. This translates into CASSFRQTYEQYF.

This clonotype appeared many times. One junction end does not reproduce the germline sequence, and a read error may be involved. The rearrangement joins TRBV11-2 to TRBJ2-2, with D unclear. Germline CDR1 is SGHAT and CDR2 is FQNNGV. The CDR3 has 11 amino acids. CDR3 coding DNA: TGTGCCAGCAGATTAGACCGGGAGCTGTTTTTT. This translates into CASRLDRELFF.

Concerning this clonotype itself: A read error is possible here, since a much larger clone lies one base away. This chain connects TRBV20-1 to TRBJ2-7; D might be TRBD1 (6 bases). V lost 4 bases, J lost 4 bases, and 20 bases lay in between. Germline CDR1 DFQATT, CDR2 SNEGSKA (reference sequence). The CDR3 spans 15 residues. The CDR3 DNA is TGCAGTGCTACCCCCGGGGCCCTTCAGGGGTACGAGCAGTACGTC. Translating it yields CSATPGALQGYEQYV.

This rearrangement joins TRBV10-3 to TRBJ1-1; D may be TRBD1 (5 bases). Germline V gene lookup returns CDR1 ENHRY and CDR2 SYGVKD. The CDR3 is made up of 13 amino acids. Trimming left V 5 bases short and J 7 bases short, with 14 bases between. CDR3 DNA: TGTGCCATCAGTCACTCCGGGACGGTTGAAGCTTTCTTT. Amino acids: CAISHSGTVEAFF.

The CDR3 is CASRRAPGTGNYGYTF. The CDR3 DNA sequence: TGTGCCAGCAGAAGAGCCCCCGGGACAGGGAATTATGGCTACACCTTC. This rearrangement joins TRBV6-1 to TRBJ1-2; 9 bases map to TRBD1. The length of the CDR3 is 16 residues. J lost 5 bases, V lost 6 bases, and 13 bases had no gene match. The germline CDR1 and CDR2 sequences are MNHNS and SASEGT.

This rearrangement joins TRBV30 to TRBJ2-1; 7 nucleotides agree with TRBD1. The V segment lost 5 bases and the J segment 4 bases; nucleotides outside the gene matches: 11. The CDR3 sequence is 15 residues long. The germline gives CDR1 GTSNPN, CDR2 SVGIG (reference sequence). As DNA, the CDR3 is TGTGCCTGGGGCCTCATGGACAGGCCATACAATGAGCAGTTCTTC. It encodes CAWGLMDRPYNEQFF. Full variable domain (outside the CDR3, taken from reference TRBV30 and TRBJ2-1): SQTIHQWPATLVQPVGSPLSLECTVEGTSNPNLYWYRQAAGRGLQLLFYSVGIGQISSEVPQNLSASRPQDRQFILSSKKLLLSDSGFYLCAWGLMDRPYNEQFFGPGTRLTVL.

This clonotype occurred a few times. The chain employs TRBV27 and TRBJ2-2; D ambiguous. The germline V gene encodes CDR1 MNHEY and CDR2 SMNVEV (reference sequence). Trimming took off 0 bases at V and 5 bases at J, with 16 bases between the two ends. This CDR3 contains 17 residues. This CDR3 is CASSLSPPQSGTGELFF. As DNA, the CDR3 is TGTGCCAGCAGTTTATCCCCTCCCCAGAGTGGGACCGGGGAGCTGTTTTTT.

This clonotype was seen a handful of times. This chain uses TRBV21-1 with TRBJ2-7. TRBV21-1 is termed a pseudogene. This CDR3 spans 14 amino acids. This CDR3 reads CASSKVISSYEQYV. DNA of the CDR3: TGTGCCAGCAGCAAAGTAATCAGCTCCTACGAGCAGTACGTC.

This clonotype was seen many times. V gene TRBV3-1 combines with J gene TRBJ1-3; D ambiguous. V dropped 0 bases and J dropped 3 bases, with 12 bases sitting between them. The CDR3 runs to 16 residues. Germline values: CDR1 LGHDT, CDR2 YNNKEL (reference sequence). The CDR3 DNA reads as TGTGCCAGCAGCCAAGATCCCGCTAGAAGTGGAAACACCATATATTTT. Translation: CASSQDPARSGNTIYF.

This chain joins TRBV5-1 and TRBJ1-6, with D tentatively TRBD1 (6 bases). V was clipped by 2 bases and J by 10 bases, with 13 bases between them. The V gene's germline CDR1 is SGHRS and CDR2 YFSETQ. The length of the CDR3 is 14 residues. The CDR3 coding sequence is TGCGCCAGCAGCTTTGGGGAGAGGGGGTCACCCCTCCACTTT. It is translated as CASSFGERGSPLHF.

This clonotype was observed a handful of times. V usage is TRBV23-1 and J usage is TRBJ2-7, with D possibly being TRBD1 or TRBD2 (5 bases each). TRBV23-1 is sorted into the ORF group, with uncertain function. Trimming removed 2 bases from V and 7 bases from J, with 18 bases in between. This CDR3 is built from 15 residues. The CDR3 DNA reads TGCGCCAGCAGTCAACCCCCGGGGCCGATTAGGGAGCAGTACGTC. Protein: CASSQPPGPIREQYV.

This clonotype was found a few times. The chain couples TRBV7-2 to TRBJ2-5, with 9 bases lining up with TRBD1. The trim removed 5 bases at V and 5 bases at J, leaving 9 bases unmatched. Germline CDR1 is SGHTA and CDR2 is FQGNSA. The CDR3 has 15 amino acids. CDR3 sequence reads: CASSPGTGSWETQYF. The CDR3 nucleotides are TGTGCCAGCAGCCCAGGGACAGGGAGTTGGGAGACCCAGTACTTC.

The V gene is TRBV18, the J gene TRBJ1-1; D is perhaps TRBD1 (5 bases). V gave up 2 bases and J gave up 6 bases, with 10 bases separating them. Germline loops: CDR1 KGHSH, CDR2 LQKENI. This CDR3 spans 13 amino acids. In nucleotides, the CDR3 is TGTGCCAGCTCACCAACACGGGGCGCTGAAGCTTTCTTT. Its translation is CASSPTRGAEAFF. Together with reference TRBV18 and TRBJ1-1, the CDR3 gives the full variable domain: NAGVMQNPRHLVRRRGQEARLRCSPMKGHSHVYWYRQLPEEGLKFMVYLQKENIIDESGMPKERFSAEFPKEGPSILRIQQVVRGDSAAYFCASSPTRGAEAFFGQGTRLTVV.

J is TRBJ1-1 and V is TRBV7-9; D may be TRBD1 (5 bases). The CDR3 spans 16 residues. The germline V gene has CDR1 SEHNR and CDR2 FQNEAQ (reference sequence). V was pared by 0 bases and J by 0 bases, with 11 bases between. The CDR3 spells CASSLAGRGMNTEAFF. The CDR3 DNA follows: TGTGCCAGCAGCTTAGCGGGGCGGGGGATGAACACTGAAGCTTTCTTT.

This clonotype was counted at least ten times. This rearrangement joins TRBV27 to TRBJ2-2; maybe TRBD2 (7 bases). The length of the CDR3 is 14 residues. Per the germline V gene, CDR1 is MNHEY and CDR2 is SMNVEV (reference sequence). Deletions cut 5 bases from V and 1 base from J, with 8 bases between. This CDR3 is CASSRGGNTGELFF. The CDR3 DNA reads TGTGCCAGCAGTAGGGGGGGGAACACCGGGGAGCTGTTTTTT.

In its sample, this clonotype was seen many times. The chain carries TRBV11-2 and TRBJ1-4; 8 nucleotides match TRBD1. Germline lookup yields CDR1 SGHAT and CDR2 FQNNGV. V was pared by 0 bases and J by 6 bases, with 3 bases of the junction left unmatched. The CDR3 extends over 15 amino acids. The CDR3: CASSLDRTGYEKLFF. CDR3 DNA: TGTGCCAGCAGCTTAGACCGGACAGGGTATGAAAAACTGTTTTTT.

In its sample, this clonotype was seen a few times. V usage is TRBV12-3 or TRBV12-4 and J usage is TRBJ1-2; D may be TRBD1 (6 bases). The CDR3 contains 13 residues. V shed 6 bases and J shed 5 bases, with 13 bases lying between them. The CDR3 sequence: CASRGAGGYGYTF. The CDR3 nucleotides are TGTGCCAGCAGGGGGGCTGGGGGATATGGCTACACCTTC.

The chain carries TRBV4-1 and TRBJ2-2; 7 bases line up with TRBD1. Per germline, CDR1 MGHRA and CDR2 YSYEKL. The CDR3 is 16 amino acids. Trimming at V came to 3 bases and at J to 3 bases, leaving 7 bases not matched to a gene. The CDR3 DNA reads as TGCGCCAGCAGCCATGCCAAGGGGGCCGACACCGGGGAGCTGTTTTTT. Its translation is CASSHAKGADTGELFF.

There are many counts of this clonotype. CDR3 protein: CSVRTSGGYTDTQYF. The CDR3 nucleotides are TGCAGCGTAAGAACTAGCGGGGGTTACACAGATACGCAGTATTTT. This chain links TRBV29-1 with TRBJ2-3, with 11 bases fitting TRBD2. The CDR3 covers 15 residues. The germline gives CDR1 SQVTM, CDR2 ANQGSEA. J lost 2 bases, V lost 6 bases, and 7 bases had no gene match.

V and J are TRBV10-3 and TRBJ2-7; D unclear. V was pared by 6 bases and J by 6 bases, with 18 bases between. CDR1 ENHRY and CDR2 SYGVKD come from the germline V gene. There are 14 residues in the CDR3. CDR3 bases: TGTGCCATCAGCCCCGTACGGGTGGGTGCCGAGCAGTACTTC. Translated: CAISPVRVGAEQYF.

This clonotype was detected only a few times. The gene calls are TRBV4-3 and TRBJ1-3; tentatively, D is TRBD1 (5 bases). Germline V gives CDR1 LGHNA, CDR2 YSLEER. V shed 4 bases and J shed 8 bases, with 15 bases lying between them. The CDR3 extends over 14 amino acids. The CDR3 nucleotides are TGCGCCAGCAGCCCCCAGGGCCCGGCGGACACCATATATTTT. Its protein product is CASSPQGPADTIYF.

The V and J genes are TRBV7-8 and TRBJ2-3; TRBD2 matches at 11 bases. In germline, CDR1 is SGHVS, CDR2 FQNEAQ. This CDR3 region has 16 residues. Trimming cost V 5 bases and J 1 base; bases outside gene matches: 5. CDR3 nucleotides: TGTGCCAGCAGCCGTATAGCGGGGGGGGGCACAGATACGCAGTATTTT. This encodes CASSRIAGGGTDTQYF.

The genes are TRBV5-1 and TRBJ2-5; the D gene is possibly TRBD2 (7 bases). The CDR3 sequence is 16 residues long. The germline V and J ends were trimmed by 5 bases and 4 bases, with 21 bases remaining between them. Germline CDR1 SGHRS, CDR2 YFSETQ. The DNA for the CDR3 is TGCGCCAGCAGGTCGTCTCATGGGGGGGCCCGAGAGACCCAGTACTTC. Translating gives CASRSSHGGARETQYF.

V is TRBV20-1 and J is TRBJ2-1; 12 positions match TRBD2. Germline values: CDR1 DFQATT, CDR2 SNEGSKA (reference sequence). This CDR3 spans 15 amino acids. J lost 4 bases, V lost 2 bases, and 3 bases had no gene match. The CDR3 protein is CSARHLAGGYNEQFF. CDR3 in DNA: TGCAGTGCTAGACACCTAGCGGGGGGGTACAATGAGCAGTTCTTC.